The text below deals with one T cell receptor beta chain. Antigen unknown. Sequencing used immunoSEQ multiplex PCR; TCRdb keeps in-frame clones, though not all of them. This sample has over 80,000 clones, with 81% found just once. This record belongs to a study of glioma-infiltrating T cells after dendritic cell vaccination. The time point was: after dendritic cell vaccination, including at tumor progression/relapse. Study-wide results and caveats: Estimated pretreatment TIL content predicted outcome after dendritic cell vaccination.

There are 16 residues in the CDR3. The junction had 5 bases not matched to a gene; V was cut back by 0 bases and J by 1 base. Germline V CDR1 and CDR2: SGDLS, YYNGEE. This receptor was obtained from a human donor with glioblastoma. The sample consisted of blood, taken after dendritic cell vaccination. The V gene is TRBV9, the J gene TRBJ2-3; TRBD2 aligns across 7 bases. This CDR3 is CASSVGEGVGTDTQYF. CDR3 coding DNA: TGTGCCAGCAGCGTAGGGGAGGGAGTGGGCACAGATACGCAGTATTTT.